Sequencing of this TCR beta chain was carried out in a study of blood T cells in healthy people across ages. Background on the study: Every two T cells gave about one barcoded beta molecule via template switching.

Unmatched junction bases numbered 9, after V lost 0 bases and J lost 4 bases. CDR1 is SGDLS, CDR2 YYNGEE, per germline. This CDR3 is built from 18 residues. For the second PCR, which ran for 7 to 11 cycles, a sample-barcoded 5' primer and a J-beta primer mix were used. Every cDNA molecule bore a tag from a template-switch adaptor containing 12 random nucleotides. TCRdb re-called the 5' RACE reads with MiXCR, one entry per CDR3 protein. Of over 600,000 distinct CDR3 sequences in the sample, more than 20% were seen once. Healthy Caucasian individuals from Russia aged roughly 6 to 90 were enrolled as donors.

The sequencing input was blood. The genes are TRBV9 and TRBJ2-2, with TRBD2 matching 10 bases. The sequence was obtained from a man aged 70-80 years in good health. The CDR3 sequence: CASSVAASGSLGTGELFF. The CDR3 bases are TGTGCCAGCAGCGTAGCCGCTAGCGGGAGCTTGGGCACCGGGGAGCTGTTTTTT.